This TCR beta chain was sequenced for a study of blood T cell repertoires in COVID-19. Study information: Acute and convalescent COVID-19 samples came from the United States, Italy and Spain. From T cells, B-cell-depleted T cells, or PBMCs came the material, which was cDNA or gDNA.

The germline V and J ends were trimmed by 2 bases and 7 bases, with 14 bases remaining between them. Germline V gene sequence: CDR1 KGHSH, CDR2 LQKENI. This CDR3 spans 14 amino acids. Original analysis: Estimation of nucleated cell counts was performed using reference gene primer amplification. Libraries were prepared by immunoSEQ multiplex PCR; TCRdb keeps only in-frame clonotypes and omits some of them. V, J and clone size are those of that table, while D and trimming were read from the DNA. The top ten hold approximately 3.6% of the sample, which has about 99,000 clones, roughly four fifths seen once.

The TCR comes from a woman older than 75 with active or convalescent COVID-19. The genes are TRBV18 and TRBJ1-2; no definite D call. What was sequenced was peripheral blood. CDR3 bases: TGTGCCAGCTCACCAATTTCGGGGTATAGTGGCTACACCTTC. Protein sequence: CASSPISGYSGYTF.